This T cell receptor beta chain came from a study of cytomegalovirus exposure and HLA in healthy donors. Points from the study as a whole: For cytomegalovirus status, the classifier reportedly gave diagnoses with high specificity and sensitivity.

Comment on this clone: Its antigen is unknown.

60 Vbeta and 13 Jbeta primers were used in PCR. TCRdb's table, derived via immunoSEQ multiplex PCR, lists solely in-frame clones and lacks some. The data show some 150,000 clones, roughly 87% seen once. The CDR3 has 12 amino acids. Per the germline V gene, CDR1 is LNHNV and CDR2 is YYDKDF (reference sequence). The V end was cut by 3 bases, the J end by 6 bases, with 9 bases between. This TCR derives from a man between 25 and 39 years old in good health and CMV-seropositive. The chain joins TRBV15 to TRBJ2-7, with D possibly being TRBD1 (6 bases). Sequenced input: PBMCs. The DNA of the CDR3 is TGTGCCACCAGCAGCAGGGGTCGCGAGCAGTACTTC. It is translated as CATSSRGREQYF.